The clone carrying this T cell receptor (beta chain) was observed a handful of times. One entry per CDR3 protein, called by TCRdb with MiXCR from the 5' RACE reads. Of tens of thousands of distinct CDR3 sequences listed, about a sixth are singletons. The data belong to a study of early T cells in non-severe SARS-CoV-2 infection. V lost 6 bases and J lost 4, with 18 bases in between. Germline V gives CDR1 KGHSH, CDR2 LQKENI. The CDR3 is 15 amino acids. V and J are TRBV18 and TRBJ2-5, with D perhaps TRBD1 (5 bases). This clonotype originated in an adult who was a healthcare worker with PCR-confirmed SARS-CoV-2 infection or an uninfected control (not recorded which). The sequenced sample consisted of whole blood. The DNA of the CDR3 is TGTGCCAGCTCTTCGACAATAGGGGCAGGAGAGACCCAGTACTTC. Its translation: CASSSTIGAGETQYF.